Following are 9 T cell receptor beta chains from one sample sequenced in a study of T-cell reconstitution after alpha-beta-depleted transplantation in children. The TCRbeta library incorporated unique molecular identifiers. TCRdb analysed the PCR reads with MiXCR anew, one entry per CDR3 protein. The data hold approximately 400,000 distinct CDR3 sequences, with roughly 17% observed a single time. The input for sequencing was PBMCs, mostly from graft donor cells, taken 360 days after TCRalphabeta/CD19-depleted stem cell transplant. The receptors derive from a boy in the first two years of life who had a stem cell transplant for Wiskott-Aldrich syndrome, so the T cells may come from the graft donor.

The CDR3, as DNA: TGTGCCAGCAGCCACGACTCCCGCTCCTACAATGAGCAGTTCTTC. Translating gives CASSHDSRSYNEQFF. This rearrangement joins TRBV3-1 to TRBJ2-1; D is unclear. With 3 bases removed from V and 0 bases from J, the gap between germline ends came to 9 bases. The germline gives CDR1 LGHDT, CDR2 YNNKEL (reference sequence). This CDR3 region has 15 residues.

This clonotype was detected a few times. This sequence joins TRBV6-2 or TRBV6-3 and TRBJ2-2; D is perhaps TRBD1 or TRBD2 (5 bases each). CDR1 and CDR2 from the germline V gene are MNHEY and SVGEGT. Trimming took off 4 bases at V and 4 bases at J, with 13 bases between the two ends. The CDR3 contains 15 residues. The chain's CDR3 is CASSSNRDPTGELFF. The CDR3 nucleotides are TGTGCCAGCAGTTCCAACCGGGACCCCACCGGGGAGCTGTTTTTT.

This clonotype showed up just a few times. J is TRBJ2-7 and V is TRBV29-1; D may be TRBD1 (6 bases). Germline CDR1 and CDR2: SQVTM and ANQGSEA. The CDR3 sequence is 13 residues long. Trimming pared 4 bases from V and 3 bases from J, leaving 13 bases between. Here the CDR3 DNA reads TGCAGCGTTGGTGGGGGCAATCGCTACGAGCAGTACTTC. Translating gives CSVGGGNRYEQYF.

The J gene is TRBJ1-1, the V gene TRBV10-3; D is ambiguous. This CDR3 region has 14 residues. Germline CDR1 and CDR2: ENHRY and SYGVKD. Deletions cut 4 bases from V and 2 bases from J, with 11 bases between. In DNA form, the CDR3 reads TGTGCCATCAGTGTCTTTTCGGGAAACACTGAAGCTTTCTTT. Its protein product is CAISVFSGNTEAFF.

CDR3 sequence: CASSQVRGAANTGELFF. The CDR3 region has the DNA TGCGCCAGCAGCCAAGTGAGAGGGGCCGCGAACACCGGGGAGCTGTTTTTT. This rearrangement joins TRBV4-1 to TRBJ2-2; TRBD1 or TRBD2 may be the D gene (5 bases each). This CDR3 has 17 amino acids. V was shortened by 1 base and J by 0 bases, with 12 bases between the two germline ends. Germline CDR1 reads MGHRA; CDR2 reads YSYEKL.

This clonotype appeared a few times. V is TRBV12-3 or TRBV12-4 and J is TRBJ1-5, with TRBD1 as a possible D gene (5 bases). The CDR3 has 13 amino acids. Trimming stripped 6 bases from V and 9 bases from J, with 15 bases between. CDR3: CASSPGARRPQHF. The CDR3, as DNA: TGTGCCAGCAGCCCCGGGGCACGCAGGCCCCAGCATTTT.

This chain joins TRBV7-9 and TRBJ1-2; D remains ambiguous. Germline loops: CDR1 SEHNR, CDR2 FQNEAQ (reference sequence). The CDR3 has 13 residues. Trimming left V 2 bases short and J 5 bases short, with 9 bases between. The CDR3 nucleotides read TGTGCCAGCAGCTTAATACAGTTATATGGCTACACCTTC. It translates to CASSLIQLYGYTF.

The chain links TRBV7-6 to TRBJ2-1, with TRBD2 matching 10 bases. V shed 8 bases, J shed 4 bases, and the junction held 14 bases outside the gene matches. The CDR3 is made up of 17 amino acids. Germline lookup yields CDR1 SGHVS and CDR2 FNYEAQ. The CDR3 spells CASGARHLAGEYNEQFF. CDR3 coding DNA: TGTGCCAGCGGCGCCCGTCACCTAGCGGGAGAATACAATGAGCAGTTCTTC. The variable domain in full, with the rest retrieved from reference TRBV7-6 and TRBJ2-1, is GAGVSQSPRYKVTKRGQDVALRCDPISGHVSLYWYRQALGQGPEFLTYFNYEAQQDKSGLPNDRFSAERPEGSISTLTIQRTEQRDSAMYRCASGARHLAGEYNEQFFGPGTRLTVL.

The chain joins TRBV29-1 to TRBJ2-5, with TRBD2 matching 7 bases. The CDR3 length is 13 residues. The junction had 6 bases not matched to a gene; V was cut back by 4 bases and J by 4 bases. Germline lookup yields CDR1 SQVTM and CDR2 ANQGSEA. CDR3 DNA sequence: TGCAGCGTTGCCTTGACTAGCCCAGAGACCCAGTACTTC. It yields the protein CSVALTSPETQYF.